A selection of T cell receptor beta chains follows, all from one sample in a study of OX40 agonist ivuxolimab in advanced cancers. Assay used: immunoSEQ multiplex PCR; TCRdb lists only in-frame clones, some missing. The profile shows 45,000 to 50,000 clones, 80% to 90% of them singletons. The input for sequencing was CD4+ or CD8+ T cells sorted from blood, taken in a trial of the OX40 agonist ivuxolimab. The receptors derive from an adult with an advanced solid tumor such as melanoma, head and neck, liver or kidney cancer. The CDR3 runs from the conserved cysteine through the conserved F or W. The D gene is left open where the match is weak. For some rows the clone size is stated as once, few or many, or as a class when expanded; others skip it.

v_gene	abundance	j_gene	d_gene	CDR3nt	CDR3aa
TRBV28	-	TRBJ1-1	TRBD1	TGTGCCAGCAGTTCCCTAGGGGGCAGAGCTTTCTTT	CASSSLGGRAFF
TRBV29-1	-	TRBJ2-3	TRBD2	TGCAGCGTCCATGGGACTAACTCTAACACAGATACGCAGTATTTT	CSVHGTNSNTDTQYF
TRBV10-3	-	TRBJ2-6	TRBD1	TGTGCCATCAGTGGAGACAGGGTAATTAGCTCTGGGGCCAACGTCCTGACTTTC	CAISGDRVISSGANVLTF
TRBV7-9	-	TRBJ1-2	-	TGTGCCAGCAGCTCTAGTCTGCAGGGTAACTATGGCTACACCTTC	CASSSSLQGNYGYTF
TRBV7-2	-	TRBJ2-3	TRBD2	TGTGCCAGCAGCCTGAGGGAGACTAGCGGAGGCACAGATACGCAGTATTTT	CASSLRETSGGTDTQYF
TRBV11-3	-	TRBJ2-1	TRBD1	TGTGCCAGCAGCTCCAAACAGGGGAATGAGCAGTTCTTC	CASSSKQGNEQFF
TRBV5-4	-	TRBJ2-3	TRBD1	TGTGCCAGCAGCTCAGGACAGGGTTCAGCGGATACGCAGTATTTT	CASSSGQGSADTQYF
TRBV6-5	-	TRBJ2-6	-	TGTGCCAGCTCCTATGCCTTACGTGCCAACGTCCTGACTTTC	CASSYALRANVLTF
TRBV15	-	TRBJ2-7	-	TGTGCCACCAGCAGAGATAAAGTCTACGAGCAGTACTTC	CATSRDKVYEQYF
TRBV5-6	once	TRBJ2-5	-	TGTGCCAGCAGCTTCTGGGGGTACCAAGAGACCCAGTACTTC	CASSFWGYQETQYF
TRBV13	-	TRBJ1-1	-	TGTGCCAGCAGCTTTGAGGGATTGAACACTGAAGCTTTCTTT	CASSFEGLNTEAFF
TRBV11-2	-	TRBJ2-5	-	TGTGCCAGCAGCTTCCCCGGCCAAGAGACCCAGTACTTC	CASSFPGQETQYF
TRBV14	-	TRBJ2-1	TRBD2	TGTGCCAGCAGCCACCCTAGCGGGACCTACAATGAGCAGTTCTTC	CASSHPSGTYNEQFF
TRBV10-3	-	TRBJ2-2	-	TGTGCCATCAGTCCTAGCTGGAGTACGGACACCGGGGAGCTGTTTTTT	CAISPSWSTDTGELFF
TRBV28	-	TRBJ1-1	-	TGTGCCAGCAGTTTTGGGGGTTTTGAAGCTTTCTTT	CASSFGGFEAFF
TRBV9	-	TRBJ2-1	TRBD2	TGTGCCAGCAGCCCCCGACTAGCTTCGTACAATGAGCAGTTCTTC	CASSPRLASYNEQFF
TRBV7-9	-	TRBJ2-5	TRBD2	TGTGCCAGCAGCTTAGAAGTAGCGGGAGGGAAGACCCAGTACTTC	CASSLEVAGGKTQYF
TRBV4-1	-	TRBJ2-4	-	TGCGCCAGCAGCCAAGAAGGCGGGCTCGGCAAAAACATTCAGTACTTC	CASSQEGGLGKNIQYF
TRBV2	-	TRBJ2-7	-	TGTGCCAGCAGTACATCTACGGGGGTGAGCTCCTACGAGCAGTACTTC	CASSTSTGVSSYEQYF
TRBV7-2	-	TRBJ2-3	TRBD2	TGTGCCAGCAGCTTAGGGGGGGGTTGGGATACGCAGTATTTT	CASSLGGGWDTQYF
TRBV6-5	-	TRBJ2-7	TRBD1	TGTGCCAGCAGTTGGGACAGGGTAACCCCCTACGAGCAGTACTTC	CASSWDRVTPYEQYF
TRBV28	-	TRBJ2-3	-	TGTGCCAGCAGAGCGGAGCGCACAGATACGCAGTATTTT	CASRAERTDTQYF
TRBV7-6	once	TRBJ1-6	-	TGTGCCAGCAGCGGTACCGGGACCGCCTGGGGTTCACCCCTCCACTTT	CASSGTGTAWGSPLHF
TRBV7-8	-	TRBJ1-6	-	TGTGCCAGCAGCCAATCGAGGCCGTTTAGCTCCTATAATTCACCCCTCCACTTT	CASSQSRPFSSYNSPLHF
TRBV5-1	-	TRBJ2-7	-	TGCGCCAGCAGCCGAGGACAGGAGGCTTCGGGGGTGAAGTACTTC	CASSRGQEASGVKYF
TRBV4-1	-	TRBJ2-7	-	TGCGCCAGCAGCCAAGACCCCACGGCCAACGAGCAGTACTTC	CASSQDPTANEQYF
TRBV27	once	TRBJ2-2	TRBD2	TGTGCCAGCAGTTCGCTTCCGGGACTATCCTCCGGGGAGCTGTTTTTT	CASSSLPGLSSGELFF
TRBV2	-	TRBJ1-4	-	TGTGCCAGCATCTTAGGGGTAAAGGGTGAAAAACTGTTTTTT	CASILGVKGEKLFF
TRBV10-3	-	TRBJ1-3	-	TGTGCCATCAGTGGACCAGGGACTGGAAACACCATATATTTT	CAISGPGTGNTIYF
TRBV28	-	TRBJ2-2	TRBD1	TGTGCCAGCAGTTTAGGGACAGGGCACGGGGAGCTGTTTTTT	CASSLGTGHGELFF
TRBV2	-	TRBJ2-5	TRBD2	TGTGCCAGCAGTGCAAGCGGGAGGGCCCGGGAGACCCAGTACTTC	CASSASGRARETQYF
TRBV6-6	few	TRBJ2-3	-	TGTGCCAGCAGCGCAGACAGTTACACTAGCACAGATACGCAGTATTTT	CASSADSYTSTDTQYF
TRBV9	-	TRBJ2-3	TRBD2	TGTGCCGGCAGACCGGGACTAGCCGAATTCCGGCCCGTTAGCACAGATACGCAGTATTTT	CAGRPGLAEFRPVSTDTQYF
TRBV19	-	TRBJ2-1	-	TGTGCCAGTAGTATAAGGCCCGGGACACCGACCCCCTACAATGAGCAGTTCTTC	CASSIRPGTPTPYNEQFF
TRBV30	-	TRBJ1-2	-	TGTGCCTGGAGACAGGGAGGCAACTATGGCTACACCTTC	CAWRQGGNYGYTF
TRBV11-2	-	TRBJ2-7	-	TGTGCCAGCAGCTCCCCTACGGGGCCCTACGAGCAGTACTTC	CASSSPTGPYEQYF
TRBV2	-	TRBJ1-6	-	TGTGCCAGCAGTATATGGGGGGCCTATAATTCACCCCTCCACTTT	CASSIWGAYNSPLHF
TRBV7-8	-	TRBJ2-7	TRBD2	TGTGCCAGCAGCTTAGCCGTGACTAGCGGCACAAAAAGTGCCTACGAGCAGTACTTC	CASSLAVTSGTKSAYEQYF
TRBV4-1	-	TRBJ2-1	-	TGCGCCAGCAGCCAACACCTAGGGACAAACTTAAAAAACTCCTACAATGAGCAGTTCTTC	CASSQHLGTNLKNSYNEQFF
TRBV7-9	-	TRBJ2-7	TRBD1	TGTGCCAGCAGCTTAGCATGGCAGGGGGCCTACGAGCAGTACTTC	CASSLAWQGAYEQYF
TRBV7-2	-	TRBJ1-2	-	TGTGCCAGCAGCTTAGGCTCCCGCGCGGGGGGCTACACCTTC	CASSLGSRAGGYTF
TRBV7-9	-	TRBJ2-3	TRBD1	TGTGCCAGCAGCACTTGGGGCAGGGGGCTCGGAGATACGCAGTATTTT	CASSTWGRGLGDTQYF
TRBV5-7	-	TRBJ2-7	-	TGTGCCAGCAGCTTGTGCTCGCCCCAGGGGAAAACCTACGAGCAGTACTTC	CASSLCSPQGKTYEQYF
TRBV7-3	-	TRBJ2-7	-	TGTGCCAGCAGCGTCCAAGGGGCCCCCTACGAGCAGTACTTC	CASSVQGAPYEQYF
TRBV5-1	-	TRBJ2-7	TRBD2	TGCGCCAGCAGCTTGGTTCTAGCGGGAGATTACGAGCAGTACTTC	CASSLVLAGDYEQYF
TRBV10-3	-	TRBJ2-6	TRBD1	TGTGCCATCACCGACAGGGCTGGGGCCAACGTCCTGACTTTC	CAITDRAGANVLTF